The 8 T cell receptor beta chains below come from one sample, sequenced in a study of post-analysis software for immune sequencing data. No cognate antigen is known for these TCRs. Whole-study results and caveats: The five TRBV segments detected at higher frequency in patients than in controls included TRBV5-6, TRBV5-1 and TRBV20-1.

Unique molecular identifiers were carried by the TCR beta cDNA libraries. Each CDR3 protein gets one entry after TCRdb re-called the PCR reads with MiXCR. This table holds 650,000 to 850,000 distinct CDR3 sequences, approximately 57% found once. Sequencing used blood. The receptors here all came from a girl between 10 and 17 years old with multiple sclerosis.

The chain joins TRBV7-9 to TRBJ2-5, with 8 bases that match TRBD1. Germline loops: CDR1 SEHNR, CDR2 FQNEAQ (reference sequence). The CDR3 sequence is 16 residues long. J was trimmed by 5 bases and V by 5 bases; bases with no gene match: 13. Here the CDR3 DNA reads TGTGCCAGCAGCCCCACCCTTGGGACAGGTGGGGAGACCCAGTACTTC. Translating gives CASSPTLGTGGETQYF.

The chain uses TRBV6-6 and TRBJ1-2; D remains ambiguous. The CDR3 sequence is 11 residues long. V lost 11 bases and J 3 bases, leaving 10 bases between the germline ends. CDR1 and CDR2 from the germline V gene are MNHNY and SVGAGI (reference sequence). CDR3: CAGSRDYGYTF. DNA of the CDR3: TGTGCCGGCTCAAGGGACTATGGCTACACCTTC.

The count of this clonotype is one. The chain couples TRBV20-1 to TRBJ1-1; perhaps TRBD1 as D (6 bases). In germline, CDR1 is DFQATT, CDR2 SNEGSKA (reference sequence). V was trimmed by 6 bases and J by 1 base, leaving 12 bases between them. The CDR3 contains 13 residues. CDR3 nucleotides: TGCAGTGCAAAGGGGGGCTGGAACACTGAAGCTTTCTTT. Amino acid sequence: CSAKGGWNTEAFF.

The DNA for the CDR3 is TGCAGCGTTGACACTAGCGGGAGCAATGAGCAGTTCTTC. The encoded protein is CSVDTSGSNEQFF. V is TRBV29-1 and J is TRBJ2-1; 11 nucleotides match TRBD2. There are 13 residues in the CDR3. CDR1 is SQVTM, CDR2 ANQGSEA, per germline. J gave up 6 bases and V 3 bases, and 1 base lay outside the gene matches.

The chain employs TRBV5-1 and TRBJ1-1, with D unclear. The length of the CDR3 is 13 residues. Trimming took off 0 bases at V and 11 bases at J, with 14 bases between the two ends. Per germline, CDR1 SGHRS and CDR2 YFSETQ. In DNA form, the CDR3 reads TGCGCCAGCAGCTTGGAAGGCAACGGAATGGCTTTCTTT. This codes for CASSLEGNGMAFF.

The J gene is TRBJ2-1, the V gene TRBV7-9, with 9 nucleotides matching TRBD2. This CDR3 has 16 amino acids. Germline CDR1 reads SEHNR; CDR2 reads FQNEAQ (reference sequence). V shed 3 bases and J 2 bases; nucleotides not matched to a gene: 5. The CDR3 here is CASSLVRTSAYNEQFF. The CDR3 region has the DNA TGTGCCAGCAGCTTGGTTCGGACTAGCGCCTACAATGAGCAGTTCTTC.

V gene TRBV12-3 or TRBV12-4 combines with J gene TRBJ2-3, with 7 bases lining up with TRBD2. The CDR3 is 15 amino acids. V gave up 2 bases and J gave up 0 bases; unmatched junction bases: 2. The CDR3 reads CASSLTRGSTDTQYF. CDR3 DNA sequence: TGTGCCAGCAGTTTAACGCGGGGGAGCACAGATACGCAGTATTTT.

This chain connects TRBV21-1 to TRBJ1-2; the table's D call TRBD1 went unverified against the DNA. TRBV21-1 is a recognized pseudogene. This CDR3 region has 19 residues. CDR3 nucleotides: TGTGCCAGCAGCAAAGGGGTGCCGGGACAGGGCCTTGGAATTGATGGCTACACCTTC. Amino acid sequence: CASSKGVPGQGLGIDGYTF.